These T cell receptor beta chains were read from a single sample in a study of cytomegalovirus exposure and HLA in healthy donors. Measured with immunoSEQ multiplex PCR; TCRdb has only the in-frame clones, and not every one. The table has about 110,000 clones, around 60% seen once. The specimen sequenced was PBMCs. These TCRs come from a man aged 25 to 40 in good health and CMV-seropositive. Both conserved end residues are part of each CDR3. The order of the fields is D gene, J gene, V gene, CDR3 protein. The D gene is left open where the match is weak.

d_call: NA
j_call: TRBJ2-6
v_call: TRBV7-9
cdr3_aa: CASSLDWGHGANVLTF

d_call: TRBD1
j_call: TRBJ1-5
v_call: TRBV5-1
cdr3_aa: CASSEQGNSNQPQHF

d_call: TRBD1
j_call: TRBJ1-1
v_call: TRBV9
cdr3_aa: CASSEEGQTWLPMNTEAFF

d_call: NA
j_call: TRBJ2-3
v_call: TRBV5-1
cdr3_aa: CASSRDSGAGTDTQYF

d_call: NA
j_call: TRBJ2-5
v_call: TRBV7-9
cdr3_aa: CASSTSETQYF

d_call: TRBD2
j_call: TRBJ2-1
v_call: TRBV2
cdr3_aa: CASSGTSGGANEQFF

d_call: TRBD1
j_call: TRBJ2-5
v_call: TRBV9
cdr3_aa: CASSVATGGETQYF

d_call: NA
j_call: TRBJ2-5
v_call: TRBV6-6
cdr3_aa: CAAVRGTQETQYF

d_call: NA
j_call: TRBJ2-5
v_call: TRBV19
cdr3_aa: CASSRALSSGETQYF

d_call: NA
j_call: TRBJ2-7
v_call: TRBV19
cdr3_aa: CASSIDPYEQYF

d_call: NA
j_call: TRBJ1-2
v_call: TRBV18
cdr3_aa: CASSPRLQGNYGYTF

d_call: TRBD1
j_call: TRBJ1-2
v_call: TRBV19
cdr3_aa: CASSFSRGPDGYTF

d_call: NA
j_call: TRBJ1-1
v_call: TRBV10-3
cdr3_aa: CAISDGGQRTEAFF

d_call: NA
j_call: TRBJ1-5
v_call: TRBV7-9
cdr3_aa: CASTNSNQPQHF

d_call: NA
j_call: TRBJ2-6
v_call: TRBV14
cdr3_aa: CASSQDLTGFPSGANVLTF

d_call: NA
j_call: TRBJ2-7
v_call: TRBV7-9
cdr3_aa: CASSSRDTDPYEQYF

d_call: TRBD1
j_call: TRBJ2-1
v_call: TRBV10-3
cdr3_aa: CAISERTGNEQFF

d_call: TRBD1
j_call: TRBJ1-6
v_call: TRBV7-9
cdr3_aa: CASSPGTGDSPLHF

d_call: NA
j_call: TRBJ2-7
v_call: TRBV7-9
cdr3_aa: CASSPGVFEQYF

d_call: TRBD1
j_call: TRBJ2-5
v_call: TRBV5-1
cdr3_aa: CASSGGTGNLGTQYF

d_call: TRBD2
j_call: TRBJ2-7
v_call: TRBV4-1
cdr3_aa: CASSQTGLANDEQYF

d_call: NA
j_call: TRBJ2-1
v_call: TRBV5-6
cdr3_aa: CASSSWDWANEQFF

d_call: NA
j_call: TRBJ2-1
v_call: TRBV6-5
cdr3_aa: CASRSLRTSNNEQFF

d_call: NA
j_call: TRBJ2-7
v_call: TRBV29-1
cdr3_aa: CSVRGTAYEQYF

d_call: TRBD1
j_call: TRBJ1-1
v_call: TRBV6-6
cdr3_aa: CASSLSDRGTTEAFF

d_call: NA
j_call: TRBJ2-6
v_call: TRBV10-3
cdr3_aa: CAIGRGDGANVLTF

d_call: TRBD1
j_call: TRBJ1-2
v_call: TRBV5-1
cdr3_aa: CASSLEGQTYGYTF

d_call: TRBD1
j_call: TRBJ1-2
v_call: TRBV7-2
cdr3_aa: CASIVGGSYGYTF

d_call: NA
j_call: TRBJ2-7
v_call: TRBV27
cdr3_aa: CASSPGGLAYEQYF

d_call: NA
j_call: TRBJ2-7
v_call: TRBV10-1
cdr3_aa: CFFKQKAAYEQYF

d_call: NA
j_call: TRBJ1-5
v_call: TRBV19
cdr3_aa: CASSINSEGSQPQHF

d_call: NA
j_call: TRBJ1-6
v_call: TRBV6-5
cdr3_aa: CASSTSGGSPLHF

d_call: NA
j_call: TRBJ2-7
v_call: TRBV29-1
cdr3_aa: CSVYGGVTTEQYF